Following are 5 T cell receptor beta chains from one sample sequenced in a study of CD8 T cells in ankylosing spondylitis. Findings and limits, study-wide: Among TCR beta sequences, a motif of under ten highly homologous variants appeared characteristic of ankylosing spondylitis blood.

For these receptors, no antigen is known. A single record per CDR3 protein comes from TCRdb applying MiXCR to the 5' RACE reads. Of under 550,000 distinct CDR3 sequences listed, more than 25% were seen once; the top ten hold about 0.9%. Sequencing used blood, either unsorted or a sorted T cell fraction (not recorded which). These receptors all come from a male donor with ankylosing spondylitis.

This clonotype was observed many times. This chain links TRBV7-9 with TRBJ2-1; 8 nucleotides align to TRBD1. CDR3 length: 15 amino acids. Per the germline V gene, CDR1 is SEHNR and CDR2 is FQNEAQ (reference sequence). V trimming: 5 bases; J trimming: 5 bases; junction bases outside the gene matches: 8. DNA of the CDR3: TGTGCCAGCAGCCTCGGACAGGGCCGTGACAATGAGCAGTTCTTC. Encoded protein: CASSLGQGRDNEQFF.

In its sample, this clonotype was seen a few times. The J gene is TRBJ2-5, the V gene TRBV7-9, with 14 nucleotides matching TRBD2. This CDR3 comprises 17 residues. Germline assignment: CDR1 SEHNR and CDR2 FQNEAQ (reference sequence). The trim removed 0 bases at V and 2 bases at J, leaving 2 bases unmatched. Here the CDR3 reads CASSLARLAGGQETQYF. For the CDR3, the DNA is TGTGCCAGCAGCTTAGCGCGACTAGCGGGAGGGCAAGAGACCCAGTACTTC.

A word on this clonotype: The junction shows a germline mismatch at one end, possibly a read error. The chain recombines TRBV7-9 with TRBJ2-3; unclear D gene. Germline CDR1 SEHNR, CDR2 FQNEAQ (reference sequence). The CDR3 has 14 amino acids. CDR3 loop: CAGSSPGNTDTQYF. As DNA, the CDR3 is TGTGCCGGCAGCTCCCCTGGGAACACAGATACGCAGTATTTT. Full variable domain (rest looked up from reference TRBV7-9 and TRBJ2-3): DTGVSQNPRHKITKRGQNVTFRCDPISEHNRLYWYRQTLGQGPEFLTYFQNEAQLEKSRLLSDRFSAERPKGSFSTLEIQRTEQGDSAMYLCAGSSPGNTDTQYFGPGTRLTVL.

The chain combines TRBV6-1 with TRBJ1-1, with a weak D call TRBD1 (5 bases). Germline V lookup: CDR1 MNHNS, CDR2 SASEGT. The CDR3 loop spans 14 amino acids. V lost 0 bases and J 3 bases, leaving 8 bases between the germline ends. The DNA for the CDR3 is TGTGCCAGCAGTGAAGCGGGGCTGTACACTGAAGCTTTCTTT. Its protein product is CASSEAGLYTEAFF.

The chain combines TRBV12-3 or TRBV12-4 with TRBJ2-6, with D unresolved. This CDR3 has 14 residues. The V end was cut by 7 bases, the J end by 0 bases, with 7 bases between. The CDR3 coding sequence is TGTGCCAGCATCGATTACTCTGGGGCCAACGTCCTGACTTTC. This sequence encodes CASIDYSGANVLTF.